A single sample is the source of the 11 T cell receptor beta chains below, sequenced in a study of blood T cell repertoires in COVID-19. Data came from immunoSEQ multiplex PCR; TCRdb stores just in-frame clones and leaves some out. The sample has approximately 120,000 clones, roughly 83% seen once. Material: peripheral blood. The receptors were gathered from a man aged 40-49 years with active or convalescent COVID-19.

This chain links TRBV25-1 with TRBJ1-4; no reliable D call. The CDR3 has 12 amino acids. The ends were cut back, 3 bases at V and 10 bases at J, with 9 bases in the middle. Germline V CDR1 and CDR2: MGHDK, SYGVNS. The CDR3 loop reads CASSEESGKLFF. The CDR3 coding sequence is TGTGCCAGCAGTGAGGAGAGTGGAAAACTGTTTTTT.

The CDR3 loop reads CASSLLENGGGELFF. CDR3 bases: TGCGCCAGCAGCTTATTAGAAAACGGTGGCGGGGAGCTGTTTTTT. V and J are TRBV5-1 and TRBJ2-2; D remains unclear. Germline V lookup: CDR1 SGHRS, CDR2 YFSETQ. The ends were cut back, 2 bases at V and 7 bases at J, with 15 bases in the middle. The CDR3 has 15 residues.

CDR3 bases: TGTGCCAGCAGCTTAGTCGGGCCCCCAAGCGGGGTAACAGATACGCAGTATTTT. Translating gives CASSLVGPPSGVTDTQYF. The chain is built from TRBV7-2 and TRBJ2-3; 7 positions match TRBD2. This CDR3 is 18 amino acids long. Germline V gene data show CDR1 as SGHTA and CDR2 as FQGNSA. V lost 1 base and J lost 3; bases outside the gene matches: 13.

The V call is TRBV28, the J call TRBJ1-1; D remains ambiguous. This CDR3 contains 13 residues. V lost 7 bases to trimming and J lost 5 bases, with 14 bases between them. CDR1 and CDR2 (germline): MDHEN, SYDVKM. CDR3 nucleotides: TGTGCCAGCACACGGCAGGTTATGACTGAAGCTTTCTTT. Translating gives CASTRQVMTEAFF. Drawing the rest from reference TRBV28 and TRBJ1-1, the complete variable domain is DVKVTQSSRYLVKRTGEKVFLECVQDMDHENMFWYRQDPGLGLRLIYFSYDVKMKEKGDIPEGYSVSREKKERFSLILESASTNQTSMYLCASTRQVMTEAFFGQGTRLTVV.

The gene calls are TRBV11-2 and TRBJ1-1; D is unresolved. CDR3 length equals 14 residues. V lost 1 base and J lost 4, with 10 bases in between. Germline V CDR1 and CDR2: SGHAT, FQNNGV. For the CDR3, the DNA is TGTGCCAGCAGCTTAGGTCCAGTCTTCACTGAAGCTTTCTTT. It codes for CASSLGPVFTEAFF.

This clone turned up a few times. The CDR3 here is CASSFEGAWETQYF. The CDR3 region has the DNA TGCGCCAGCAGCTTCGAGGGGGCGTGGGAGACCCAGTACTTC. The chain joins TRBV5-1 to TRBJ2-5, with 7 nucleotides matching TRBD1. CDR1 and CDR2 from the germline V gene are SGHRS and YFSETQ. The CDR3 is made up of 14 amino acids. V was pared by 2 bases and J by 5 bases, with 6 bases of the junction left unmatched.

The chain combines TRBV12-3 or TRBV12-4 with TRBJ2-5, with a weak D call TRBD1 (6 bases). CDR3 length: 13 residues. V lost 6 bases, J lost 1 base, and 9 bases lay in between. The CDR3 sequence is CASRVTGQETQYF. The CDR3, as DNA: TGTGCCAGCAGAGTGACAGGCCAAGAGACCCAGTACTTC.

This chain connects TRBV19 to TRBJ2-3; D gene ambiguous. The CDR3 covers 15 residues. V lost 5 bases to trimming and J lost 2 bases, with 14 bases between them. Germline-derived CDR1 and CDR2 are LNHDA and SQIVND (reference sequence). CDR3 loop: CASSLGLIPTDTQYF. The DNA for the CDR3 is TGTGCCAGTAGTCTTGGGCTCATCCCCACAGATACGCAGTATTTT. Full variable domain (missing parts from reference TRBV19 and TRBJ2-3): DGGITQSPKYLFRKEGQNVTLSCEQNLNHDAMYWYRQDPGQGLRLIYYSQIVNDFQKGDIAEGYSVSREKKESFPLTVTSAQKNPTAFYLCASSLGLIPTDTQYFGPGTRLTVL.

The V call is TRBV5-1, the J call TRBJ2-7; D is uncertain. The CDR3 length is 13 residues. Trimming removed 0 bases at V and 2 bases at J, with 6 bases between. CDR1 and CDR2 from the germline V gene are SGHRS and YFSETQ. The CDR3 DNA reads TGCGCCAGCAGCTTGGAACAGACCTACGAGCAGTACTTC. Residues: CASSLEQTYEQYF.

This chain uses TRBV6-5 with TRBJ1-1; TRBD1 matches 7 bases. V shed 6 bases, J shed 1 base, and the junction held 8 bases outside the gene matches. This CDR3 is built from 15 residues. The germline gives CDR1 MNHEY, CDR2 SVGAGI. The CDR3 coding sequence is TGTGCCAGCAGCCCAGGGGGACGGCAGAACACTGAAGCTTTCTTT. Translation: CASSPGGRQNTEAFF.

This clone has just one count. This chain connects TRBV19 to TRBJ2-2, with a possible D match to TRBD2 (5 bases). V lost 7 bases to trimming and J lost 2 bases, with 11 bases between them. The CDR3 extends over 14 amino acids. CDR1 LNHDA and CDR2 SQIVND come from the germline V gene (reference sequence). In DNA form, the CDR3 reads TGTGCCAGTAAGAGACTACAAAACACCGGGGAGCTGTTTTTT. Residues: CASKRLQNTGELFF.